This T cell receptor beta chain originates from a study of T cells after posttransplantation cyclophosphamide. Study-level results: Later post-transplant blood repertoires were often dominated by donor CD8+ memory clones.

This clone was observed at least ten times. Its antigen remains unknown. Cyclophosphamide on days +3 and +4 followed busulfan-fludarabine conditioning and a marrow graft. Trimming removed 5 bases from V and 1 base from J, with 17 bases in between. There are 15 residues in the CDR3. The V gene's germline CDR1 is SQVTM and CDR2 ANQGSEA. The assay was immunoSEQ multiplex PCR, and TCRdb's table has in-frame clones only and misses some. Observed in the sample are 6,000 to 7,500 clones, none of them singletons. The clonotype was recovered from a male patient aged 50 to 59 who received an allogeneic stem cell transplant from an unrelated donor, was CMV-positive, and had acute GVHD only. Some of these T cells may belong to the graft donor. This material consisted of PBMCs, taken after allogeneic stem cell transplant with posttransplant cyclophosphamide. This chain joins TRBV29-1 and TRBJ1-1; no reliable D call. CDR3 sequence (DNA): TGCAGCGTTTCCGACACGTCCGACGGGAACACTGAAGCTTTCTTT. This sequence encodes CSVSDTSDGNTEAFF.